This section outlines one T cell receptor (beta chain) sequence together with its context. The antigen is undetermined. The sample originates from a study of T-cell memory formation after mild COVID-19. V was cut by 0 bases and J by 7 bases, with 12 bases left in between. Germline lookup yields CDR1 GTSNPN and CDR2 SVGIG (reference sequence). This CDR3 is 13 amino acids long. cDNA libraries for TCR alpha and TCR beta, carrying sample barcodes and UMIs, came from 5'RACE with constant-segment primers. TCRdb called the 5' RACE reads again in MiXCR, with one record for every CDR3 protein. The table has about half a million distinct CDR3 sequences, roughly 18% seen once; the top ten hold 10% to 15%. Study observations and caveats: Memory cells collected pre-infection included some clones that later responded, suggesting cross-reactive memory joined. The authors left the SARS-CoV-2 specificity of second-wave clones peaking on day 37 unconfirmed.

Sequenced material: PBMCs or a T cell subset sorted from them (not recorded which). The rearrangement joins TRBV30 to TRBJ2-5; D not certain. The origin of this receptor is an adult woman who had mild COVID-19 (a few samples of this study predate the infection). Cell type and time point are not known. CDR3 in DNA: TGTGCCTGGAGTGTACTTCCCCATGGGACCCAGTACTTC. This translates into CAWSVLPHGTQYF.